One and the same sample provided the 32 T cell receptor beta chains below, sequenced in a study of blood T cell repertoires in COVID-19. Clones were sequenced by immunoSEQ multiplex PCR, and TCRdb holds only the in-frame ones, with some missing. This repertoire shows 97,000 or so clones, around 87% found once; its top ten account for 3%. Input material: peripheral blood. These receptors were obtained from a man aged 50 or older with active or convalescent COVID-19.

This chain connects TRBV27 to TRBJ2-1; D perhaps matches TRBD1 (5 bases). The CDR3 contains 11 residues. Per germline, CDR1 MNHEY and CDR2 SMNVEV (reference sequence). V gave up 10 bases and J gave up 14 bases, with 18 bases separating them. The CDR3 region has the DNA TGTGCCACCCGGACAAAAATGACGGAGTTCTTC. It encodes CATRTKMTEFF.

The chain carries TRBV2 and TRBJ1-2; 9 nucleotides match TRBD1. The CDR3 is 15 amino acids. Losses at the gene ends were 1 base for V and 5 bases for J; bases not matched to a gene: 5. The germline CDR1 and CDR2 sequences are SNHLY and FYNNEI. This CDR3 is CASSEGTGAGYGYTF. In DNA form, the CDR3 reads TGTGCCAGCAGTGAAGGGACAGGGGCAGGTTATGGCTACACCTTC.

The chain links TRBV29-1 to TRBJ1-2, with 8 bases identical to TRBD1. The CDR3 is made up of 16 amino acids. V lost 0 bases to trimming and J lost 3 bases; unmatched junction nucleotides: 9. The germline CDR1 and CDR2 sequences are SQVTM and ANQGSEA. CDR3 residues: CSVEDPGQGADYGYTF. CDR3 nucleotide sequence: TGCAGCGTTGAAGATCCCGGGCAGGGGGCAGACTATGGCTACACCTTC.

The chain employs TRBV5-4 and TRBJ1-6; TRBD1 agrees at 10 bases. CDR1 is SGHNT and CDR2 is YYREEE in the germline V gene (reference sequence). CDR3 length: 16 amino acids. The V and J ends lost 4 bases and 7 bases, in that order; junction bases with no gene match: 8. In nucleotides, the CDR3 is TGTGCCAGCAGCCATCGGACAGGGGGAAGGAATTCACCCCTCCACTTT. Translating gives CASSHRTGGRNSPLHF.

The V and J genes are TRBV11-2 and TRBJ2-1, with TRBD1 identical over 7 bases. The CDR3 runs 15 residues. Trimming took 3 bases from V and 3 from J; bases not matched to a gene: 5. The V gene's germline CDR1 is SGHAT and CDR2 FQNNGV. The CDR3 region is CASSLFDRVYNEQFF. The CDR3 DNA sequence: TGTGCCAGCAGCTTGTTTGACAGGGTCTACAATGAGCAGTTCTTC.

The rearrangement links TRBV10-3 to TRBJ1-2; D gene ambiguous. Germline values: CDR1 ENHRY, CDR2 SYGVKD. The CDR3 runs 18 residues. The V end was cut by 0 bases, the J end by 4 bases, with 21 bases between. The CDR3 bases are TGTGCCATCAGTGAGTCCCCGGGAGCGATGGCAGGCCTCTATGGCTACACCTTC. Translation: CAISESPGAMAGLYGYTF.

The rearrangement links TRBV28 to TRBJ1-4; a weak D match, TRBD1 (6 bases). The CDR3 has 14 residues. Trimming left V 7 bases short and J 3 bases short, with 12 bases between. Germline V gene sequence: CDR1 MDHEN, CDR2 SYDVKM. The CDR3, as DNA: TGTGCCAGCACCAAAGGGGGGGCTAATGAAAAACTGTTTTTT. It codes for CASTKGGANEKLFF.

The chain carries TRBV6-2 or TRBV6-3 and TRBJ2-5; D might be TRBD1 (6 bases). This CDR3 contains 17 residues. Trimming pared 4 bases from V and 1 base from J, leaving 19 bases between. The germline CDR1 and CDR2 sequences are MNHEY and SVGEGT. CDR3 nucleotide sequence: TGTGCCAGCAGTTTATACGGCAGGGGCCCTGTCCAAGAGACCCAGTACTTC. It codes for CASSLYGRGPVQETQYF.

CDR3 nucleotides: TGTGCCAGCAGTGAAACAGGGGGCAATCAGCCCCAGCATTTT. It is translated as CASSETGGNQPQHF. This chain joins TRBV25-1 and TRBJ1-5, with 7 bases that match TRBD1. J was trimmed by 2 bases and V by 2 bases; bases with no gene match: 0. The CDR3 runs to 14 residues. Germline values: CDR1 MGHDK, CDR2 SYGVNS.

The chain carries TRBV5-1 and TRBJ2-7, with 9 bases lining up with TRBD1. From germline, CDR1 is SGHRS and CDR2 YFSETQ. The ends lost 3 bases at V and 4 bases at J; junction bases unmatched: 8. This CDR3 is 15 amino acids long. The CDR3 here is CASSWGGTGNYEQYV. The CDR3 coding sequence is TGCGCCAGCAGCTGGGGCGGGACAGGGAATTACGAGCAGTACGTC.

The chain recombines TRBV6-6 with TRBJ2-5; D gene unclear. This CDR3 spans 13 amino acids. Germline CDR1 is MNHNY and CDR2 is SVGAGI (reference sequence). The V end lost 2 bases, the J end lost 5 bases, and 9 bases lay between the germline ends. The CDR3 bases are TGTGCCAGCAGTTACGATGAACTGGAGACCCAGTACTTC. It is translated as CASSYDELETQYF.

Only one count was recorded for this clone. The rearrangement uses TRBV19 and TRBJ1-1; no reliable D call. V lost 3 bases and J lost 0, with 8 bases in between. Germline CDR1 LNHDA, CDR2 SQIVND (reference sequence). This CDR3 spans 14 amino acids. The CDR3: CASSMSGLNTEAFF. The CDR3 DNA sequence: TGTGCCAGTAGTATGTCCGGGTTGAACACTGAAGCTTTCTTT.

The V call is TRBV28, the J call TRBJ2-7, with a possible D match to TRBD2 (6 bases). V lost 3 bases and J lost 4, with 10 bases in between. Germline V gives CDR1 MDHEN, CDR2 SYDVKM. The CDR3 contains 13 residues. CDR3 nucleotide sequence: TGTGCCAGCAGTTTTAAGGGGAGGTACGAGCAGTACGTC. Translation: CASSFKGRYEQYV.

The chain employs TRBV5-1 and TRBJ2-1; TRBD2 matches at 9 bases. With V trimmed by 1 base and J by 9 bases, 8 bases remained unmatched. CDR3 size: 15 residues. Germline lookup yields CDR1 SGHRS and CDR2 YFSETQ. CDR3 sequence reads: CASSLFGGGEGEQFF. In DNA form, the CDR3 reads TGCGCCAGCAGCTTGTTTGGCGGGGGGGAAGGTGAGCAGTTCTTC. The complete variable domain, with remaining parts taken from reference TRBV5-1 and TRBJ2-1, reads KAGVTQTPRYLIKTRGQQVTLSCSPISGHRSVSWYQQTPGQGLQFLFEYFSETQRNKGNFPGRFSGRQFSNSRSEMNVSTLELGDSALYLCASSLFGGGEGEQFFGPGTRLTVL.

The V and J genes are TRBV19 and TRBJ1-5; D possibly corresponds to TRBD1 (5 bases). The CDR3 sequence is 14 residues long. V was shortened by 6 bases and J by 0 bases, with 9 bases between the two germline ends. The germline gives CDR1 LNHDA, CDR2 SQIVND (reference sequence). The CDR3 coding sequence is TGTGCCAGTAGGCAGACAGATAGCAATCAGCCCCAGCATTTT. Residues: CASRQTDSNQPQHF.

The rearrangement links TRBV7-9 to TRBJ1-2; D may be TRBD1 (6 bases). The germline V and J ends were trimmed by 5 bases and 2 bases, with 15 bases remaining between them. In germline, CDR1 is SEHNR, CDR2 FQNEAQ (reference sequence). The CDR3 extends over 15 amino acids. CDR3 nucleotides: TGTGCCAGCAGCCCTAATCCGGGACACAACTATGGCTACACCTTC. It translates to CASSPNPGHNYGYTF.

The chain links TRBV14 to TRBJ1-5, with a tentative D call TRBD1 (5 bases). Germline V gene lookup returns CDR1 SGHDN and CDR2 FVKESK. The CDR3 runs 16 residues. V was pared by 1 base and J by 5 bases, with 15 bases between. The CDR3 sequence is CASSQGGGMGYQPQHF. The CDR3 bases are TGTGCCAGCAGCCAAGGGGGGGGAATGGGATATCAGCCCCAGCATTTT.

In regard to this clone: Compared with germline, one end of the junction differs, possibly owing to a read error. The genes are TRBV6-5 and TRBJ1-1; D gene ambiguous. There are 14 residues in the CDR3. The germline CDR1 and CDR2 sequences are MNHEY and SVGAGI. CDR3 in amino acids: CASSYSEANAEAFF. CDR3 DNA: TGTGCCAGCAGTTACTCGGAGGCGAACGCTGAAGCTTTCTTT.

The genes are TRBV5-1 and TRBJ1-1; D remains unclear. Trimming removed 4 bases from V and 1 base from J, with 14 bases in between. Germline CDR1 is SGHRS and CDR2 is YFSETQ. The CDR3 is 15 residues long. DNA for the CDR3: TGCGCCAGCAGCCCTGACATCGCCGGGAACACTGAAGCTTTCTTT. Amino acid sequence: CASSPDIAGNTEAFF.

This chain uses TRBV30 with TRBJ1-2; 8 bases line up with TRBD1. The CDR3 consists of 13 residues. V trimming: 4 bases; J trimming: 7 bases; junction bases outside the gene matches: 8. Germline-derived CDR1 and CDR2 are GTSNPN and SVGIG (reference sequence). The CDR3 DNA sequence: TGTGCCTGGACTCGGGACAGGACTATTGGCTACACCTTC. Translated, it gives CAWTRDRTIGYTF.

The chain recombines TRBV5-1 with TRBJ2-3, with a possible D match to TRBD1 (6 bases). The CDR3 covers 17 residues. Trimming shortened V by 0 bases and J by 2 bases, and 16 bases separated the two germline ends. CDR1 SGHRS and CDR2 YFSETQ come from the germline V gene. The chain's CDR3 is CASSLAPDRGNTDTQYF. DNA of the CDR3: TGCGCCAGCAGCTTGGCTCCGGACAGAGGAAACACAGATACGCAGTATTTT.

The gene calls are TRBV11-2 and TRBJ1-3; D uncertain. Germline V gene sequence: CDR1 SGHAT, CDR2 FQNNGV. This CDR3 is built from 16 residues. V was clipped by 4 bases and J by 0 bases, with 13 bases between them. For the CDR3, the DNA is TGTGCCAGCAGCTCACAGCCAGGCAACTCTGGAAACACCATATATTTT. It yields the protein CASSSQPGNSGNTIYF. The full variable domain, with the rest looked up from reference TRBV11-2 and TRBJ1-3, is EAGVAQSPRYKIIEKRQSVAFWCNPISGHATLYWYQQILGQGPKLLIQFQNNGVVDDSQLPKDRFSAERLKGVDSTLKIQPAKLEDSAVYLCASSSQPGNSGNTIYFGEGSWLTVV.

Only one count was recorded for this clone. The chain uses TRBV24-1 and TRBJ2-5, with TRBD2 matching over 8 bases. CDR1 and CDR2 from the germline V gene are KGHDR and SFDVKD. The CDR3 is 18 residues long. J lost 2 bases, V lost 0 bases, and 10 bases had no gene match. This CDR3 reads CATSDLRSSSGEQETQYF. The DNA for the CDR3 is TGTGCCACCAGTGATTTGCGTTCGAGTAGCGGGGAACAAGAGACCCAGTACTTC.

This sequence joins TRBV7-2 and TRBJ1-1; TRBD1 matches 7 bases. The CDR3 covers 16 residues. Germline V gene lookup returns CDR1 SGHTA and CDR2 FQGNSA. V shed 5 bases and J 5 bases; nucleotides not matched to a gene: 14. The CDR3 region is CASSMGLGGLRTEAFF. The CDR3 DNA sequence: TGTGCCAGCAGCATGGGGTTAGGGGGCTTGAGAACTGAAGCTTTCTTT.

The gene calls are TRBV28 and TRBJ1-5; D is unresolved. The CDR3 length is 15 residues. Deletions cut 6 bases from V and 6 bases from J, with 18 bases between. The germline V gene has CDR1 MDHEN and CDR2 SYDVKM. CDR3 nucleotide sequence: TGTGCCAGCAGACTAGGGCAGGTTAGCGGTCAGCCCCAGCATTTT. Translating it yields CASRLGQVSGQPQHF. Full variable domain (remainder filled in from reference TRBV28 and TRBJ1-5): DVKVTQSSRYLVKRTGEKVFLECVQDMDHENMFWYRQDPGLGLRLIYFSYDVKMKEKGDIPEGYSVSREKKERFSLILESASTNQTSMYLCASRLGQVSGQPQHFGDGTRLSIL.

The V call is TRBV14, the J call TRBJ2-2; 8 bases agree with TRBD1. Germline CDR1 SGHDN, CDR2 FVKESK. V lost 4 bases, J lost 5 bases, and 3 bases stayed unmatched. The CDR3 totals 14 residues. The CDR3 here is CASSPRQGTGELFF. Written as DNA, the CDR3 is TGTGCCAGCAGCCCGAGACAGGGGACCGGGGAGCTGTTTTTT.

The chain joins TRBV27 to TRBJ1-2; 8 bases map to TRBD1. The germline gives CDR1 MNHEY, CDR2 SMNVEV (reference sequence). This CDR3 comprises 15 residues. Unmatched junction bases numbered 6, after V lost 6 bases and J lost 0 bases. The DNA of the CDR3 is TGTGCCAGCAGCCCACAGGGGGATACTAACTATGGCTACACCTTC. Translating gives CASSPQGDTNYGYTF.

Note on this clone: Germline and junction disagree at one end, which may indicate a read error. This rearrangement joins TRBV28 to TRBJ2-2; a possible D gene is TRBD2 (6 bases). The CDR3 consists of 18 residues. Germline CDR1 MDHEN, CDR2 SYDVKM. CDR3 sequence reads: CASSFGTRVGSSTGGLFF. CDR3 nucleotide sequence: TGTGCCAGCAGTTTCGGAACAAGAGTGGGGTCGAGCACCGGGGGGCTGTTTTTT.

The CDR3, as DNA: TGTGCCAGCAGCGTAGGGCTAGCGGGGGCTCTCTGGGGAGATACGCAGTATTTT. This sequence encodes CASSVGLAGALWGDTQYF. The chain links TRBV9 to TRBJ2-3; 10 bases are shared with TRBD2. The CDR3 covers 18 residues. After removal of 0 bases from V and 5 bases from J, the junction contained 12 bases not matched to a gene. Germline CDR1 and CDR2: SGDLS and YYNGEE.

The chain's CDR3 is CASSRSGNTIYF. DNA for the CDR3: TGCGCCAGCTCCCGCTCTGGAAACACCATATATTTT. The chain employs TRBV4-1 and TRBJ1-3; no definite D call. Trimming shortened V by 8 bases and J by 0 bases, and 5 bases separated the two germline ends. Germline loops: CDR1 MGHRA, CDR2 YSYEKL. The CDR3 contains 12 residues.

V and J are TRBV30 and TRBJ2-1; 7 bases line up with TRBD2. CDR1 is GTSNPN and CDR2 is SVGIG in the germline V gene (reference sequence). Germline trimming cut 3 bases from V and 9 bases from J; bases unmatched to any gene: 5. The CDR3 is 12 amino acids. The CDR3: CAWRRAGSEQFF. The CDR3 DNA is TGTGCCTGGAGAAGAGCGGGGAGTGAGCAGTTCTTC. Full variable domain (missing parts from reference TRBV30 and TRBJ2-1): SQTIHQWPATLVQPVGSPLSLECTVEGTSNPNLYWYRQAAGRGLQLLFYSVGIGQISSEVPQNLSASRPQDRQFILSSKKLLLSDSGFYLCAWRRAGSEQFFGPGTRLTVL.

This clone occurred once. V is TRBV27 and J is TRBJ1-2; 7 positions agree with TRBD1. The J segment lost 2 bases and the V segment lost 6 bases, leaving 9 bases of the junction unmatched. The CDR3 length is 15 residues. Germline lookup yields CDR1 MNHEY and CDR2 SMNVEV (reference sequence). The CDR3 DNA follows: TGTGCCAGCAGGACGGGACAGAATTCAAACTATGGCTACACCTTC. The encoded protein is CASRTGQNSNYGYTF.